This T cell receptor beta chain comes out of a study of CXCR3-negative and CXCR3-positive naive CD8 T cells. Points from the study as a whole: Relative to memory CD8+ cells, whose diversity was much lower, both naive subsets had comparably high diversity. CXCR3-positive naive cells carried more hydrophobic TRB CDR3s than CXCR3-negative naive cells did. Naive subsets displayed similar surface CD5, and TCR strength was inferred from TRB CDR3 properties. Memory cells differed in TRBV-TRBJ usage, but naive CXCR3-negative and CXCR3-positive cells had similar usage.

The libraries of TRB cDNA were prepared using 5' RACE with UMI labels. TCRdb derives one entry per CDR3 protein from the 5' RACE reads, leaving out DNA. The repertoire table contains some 100,000 distinct CDR3 sequences. The CDR3 is 16 residues long. Germline assignment: CDR1 SGHDN and CDR2 FVKESK. With respect to this clonotype: Its specificity is unknown.

The receptor comes from a human donor in good health. Some clones in this sample may be carry-over from other donors' samples. This rearrangement joins TRBV14 to TRBJ2-7. Sequences were obtained from naive CXCR3+ CD8+ T cells from blood. Subset reported: CD45RO-CCR7+CD27+CD95- naive CD8+ T cells expressing CXCR3 (TNR3+). Here the CDR3 reads CASSQDTHLSPYEQYF.